This T cell receptor beta chain was obtained from a study of OX40 agonist ivuxolimab in advanced cancers. Study-wide context: Ivuxolimab was a fully human IgG2 agonistic monoclonal antibody targeting the costimulatory receptor OX40 (CD134). Intravenous ivuxolimab was administered to patients every 2 weeks at six dose levels: 0.01, 0.1, 0.3, 1.5, 3 and 10 mg/kg. Among the roughly 54 dose-escalation patients, some 19 had hepatocellular carcinoma, about 15 melanoma, 9 renal cell carcinoma and 9 head and neck cancer. The dose-escalation cohort was about 83% male with a mean age of about 60 years, ranging from roughly 23 to 85. Prior anti-PD-1, anti-PD-L1 or anti-CTLA-4 therapy was permitted, and 30% to 45% of dose-escalation patients had received checkpoint inhibitors. Partial responses were achieved by three dose-escalation patients, of whom one had hepatocellular carcinoma and two had cutaneous melanoma. Peripheral TCRbeta sequencing aimed to test whether ivuxolimab altered TCR sequence diversity and caused clonal T-cell expansion. The paper covers the monotherapy dose-escalation part of the phase I ivuxolimab trial, which included N of about 51 patients.

Patients with a history of autoimmune disease or receiving systemic immunosuppression were excluded from the trial. Peripheral blood for TCR sequencing was collected from all dose cohorts at baseline, on cycle 4 day 1, and on cycle 7 day 1. Samples came from an open-label, multicenter, first-in-human phase I dose-escalation trial of ivuxolimab. The trial enrolled adults with locally advanced or metastatic head and neck squamous cell, hepatocellular, melanoma or renal cell carcinoma. Before TCR sequencing, CD4+ and CD8+ T cells were separately sorted from peripheral blood. What the authors observed across the whole study: At doses from 0.1 to 3.0 mg/kg, clonal expansion was seen in both CD4+ and CD8+ blood T cells between baseline and week 6. In the 0.1-3.0 mg/kg groups, partial responders were among the patients with the lowest normalized peripheral clonal expansion, particularly in CD8+ T cells. Low levels of normalized T-cell clonal expansion were also seen in some patients who did not respond. The antigen specificity of the peripheral T cells that underwent clonal expansion was not determined. After ivuxolimab, expanded clones were on average more numerous among CD8+ T cells than among CD4+ T cells.

As for this clone: The antigen it recognizes is unknown. Per-base quality was not reported, and no clone a single base away is much larger than it.

Genomic DNA was extracted from sorted cells for sequencing of the TCRbeta CDR3 region. TCRbeta CDR3 regions were sequenced using the immunoSEQ Assay. TCRdb stores this immuneACCESS table with in-frame sequences only. Part of the clones is absent; in the studies checked, under half of the shortfall reflects unresolved V genes, and no reason is known for the rest. Counted in this sample were under 75,000 clones; less than 90% of them appeared once. 0.7% to 0.95% of the sample lies in the top ten. Sequenced material: CD4+ or CD8+ T cells sorted from blood, taken in a trial of the OX40 agonist ivuxolimab. This clonotype was obtained from an adult with an advanced solid tumor such as melanoma, head and neck, liver or kidney cancer.

The CDR3 sequence is CASSIQDRGYYGYTF. The bases read TGTGCCAGTAGTATCCAGGACAGGGGGTACTATGGCTACACCTTC. The chain joins TRBV19 to TRBJ1-2, with TRBD1 matching 10 junction bases. CDR1 and CDR2 were assigned from the germline V gene (reference sequence) as LNHDA and SQIVND. V is cut back by 3 bases and J by 3 bases, with 4 bases in the junction unmatched. The CDR3, from cysteine to phenylalanine, totals 15 residues. Left in the record is the CDR3 DNA by itself, 45 bases read in frame from the first base.